Following are 8 T cell receptor beta chains from one sample sequenced in a study of T cell responses to AZD1222 COVID-19 vaccine. Using immunoSEQ multiplex PCR, the repertoire was profiled, and TCRdb retains in-frame clones only, with some absent. The sample holds about 170,000 clones; 80% to 95% are singletons and the top ten take about 1.6%. Sequencing used peripheral blood, obtained on day 0 of AZD1222 vaccination. The receptors were sampled from an adult in good health.

This chain links TRBV14 with TRBJ1-4; D may be TRBD1 (6 bases). The V gene lost 1 base and the J gene lost 5 bases, with 8 bases spanning the gap. CDR1 is SGHDN, CDR2 FVKESK, per germline. This CDR3 is built from 14 residues. The CDR3 reads CASSQVRGNEKLFF. The CDR3 region has the DNA TGTGCCAGCAGCCAAGTTAGGGGGAATGAAAAACTGTTTTTT.

The chain joins TRBV15 to TRBJ1-1; the D gene is possibly TRBD1 (5 bases). Trimming removed 1 base at V and 3 bases at J, with 12 bases between. Germline V lookup: CDR1 LNHNV, CDR2 YYDKDF (reference sequence). This CDR3 spans 15 amino acids. CDR3 region: CATSRATGGYTEAFF. The CDR3 nucleotides read TGTGCCACCAGCAGAGCGACGGGGGGTTACACTGAAGCTTTCTTT.

The genes are TRBV2 and TRBJ1-2; a possible D gene is TRBD1 (6 bases). Trimming left V 7 bases short and J 1 base short, with 19 bases between. Germline V gene sequence: CDR1 SNHLY, CDR2 FYNNEI. CDR3 length: 16 residues. Here the CDR3 reads CASIRVAGVFNYGYTF. Written as DNA, the CDR3 is TGTGCCAGCATCCGGGTGGCAGGGGTGTTTAACTATGGCTACACCTTC. The full variable domain, its missing parts supplied by reference TRBV2 and TRBJ1-2, is EPEVTQTPSHQVTQMGQEVILRCVPISNHLYFYWYRQILGQKVEFLVSFYNNEISEKSEIFDDQFSVERPDGSNFTLKIRSTKLEDSAMYFCASIRVAGVFNYGYTFGSGTRLTVV.

The J gene is TRBJ2-1, the V gene TRBV5-1; no clear D. The CDR3 has 16 residues. The germline V and J ends were trimmed by 0 bases and 0 bases, with 10 bases remaining between them. CDR1 and CDR2 (germline): SGHRS, YFSETQ. The CDR3 nucleotides are TGCGCCAGCAGCTTGGATCCCTGGAGCTCCTACAATGAGCAGTTCTTC. Its translation: CASSLDPWSSYNEQFF.

This sequence joins TRBV6-2 or TRBV6-3 and TRBJ2-5; D may be TRBD1 (6 bases). The V gene's germline CDR1 is MNHEY and CDR2 SVGEGT. This CDR3 region has 14 residues. V gave up 0 bases and J gave up 4 bases, with 9 bases separating them. Here the CDR3 reads CASSYSVGGETQYF. CDR3 DNA: TGTGCCAGCAGTTACTCGGTAGGGGGAGAGACCCAGTACTTC.

The rearrangement joins TRBV9 to TRBJ2-1; D unclear. The CDR3 extends over 14 amino acids. V gave up 4 bases and J gave up 0 bases, with 8 bases separating them. CDR1 is SGDLS, CDR2 YYNGEE, per germline. The CDR3 here is CASSPFYSYNEQFF. The CDR3 DNA reads as TGTGCCAGCAGCCCTTTTTACTCCTACAATGAGCAGTTCTTC.

V usage is TRBV5-1 and J usage is TRBJ2-7; TRBD1 is a possible D gene (6 bases). Germline V lookup: CDR1 SGHRS, CDR2 YFSETQ. This CDR3 is built from 16 residues. V shed 4 bases and J shed 3 bases, with 20 bases lying between them. This CDR3 reads CASSLITGSEYYEQYF. CDR3 DNA sequence: TGCGCCAGCAGCCTAATAACAGGGAGTGAGTACTACGAGCAGTACTTC.

The chain employs TRBV19 and TRBJ2-1; D is possibly TRBD1 or TRBD2 (5 bases each). CDR1 and CDR2 (germline): LNHDA, SQIVND (reference sequence). The CDR3 runs to 13 residues. V shed 5 bases and J shed 12 bases, with 17 bases lying between them. The CDR3 protein is CASSPRDLPAQFF. The CDR3 nucleotides are TGTGCCAGTAGTCCCCGGGACCTCCCAGCGCAGTTCTTC.